The 24 T cell receptor beta chains presented below share a single source sample, sequenced in a study of a mutant IDH1 vaccine in newly diagnosed glioma. These receptors lack a known antigen. Described time point: week 35, safety follow-up. Vaccination used 300 ug of mutant IDH1 20-mer peptide per dose, with topical imiquimod. The repertoire was sequenced with immunoSEQ multiplex PCR; TCRdb's copy has only in-frame clones and lacks some. The sample consists of 25,000 to 40,000 clones, around 80% of them appearing once. The specimen was PBMCs, collected from a glioma patient whose treatment included an IDH1 peptide vaccine. The receptors here all came from a woman aged 40 to 55 with glioma.

This chain connects TRBV5-6 to TRBJ1-2; D is perhaps TRBD1 (5 bases). The CDR3 totals 13 residues. V gave up 4 bases and J gave up 3 bases, with 10 bases separating them. Germline-derived CDR1 and CDR2 are SGHDT and YYEEEE. The CDR3 DNA is TGTGCCAGCAGCCCTGGAGGGGACTATGGCTACACCTTC. Amino acids: CASSPGGDYGYTF.

V usage is TRBV6-6 and J usage is TRBJ2-2, with 9 nucleotides matching TRBD1. The trim removed 0 bases at V and 8 bases at J, leaving 7 bases unmatched. Germline assignment: CDR1 MNHNY and CDR2 SVGAGI (reference sequence). The CDR3 contains 16 residues. The CDR3 DNA reads as TGTGCCAGCAGTTACTCGGGACAGGGTAAAGCGGGGGAGCTGTTTTTT. Translated, it gives CASSYSGQGKAGELFF.

In DNA form, the CDR3 reads TGTGCCTGGGAAGGACAGGGATATCAGCCCCAGCATTTT. Its protein product is CAWEGQGYQPQHF. J is TRBJ1-5 and V is TRBV30; 8 nucleotides align to TRBD1. The CDR3 length is 13 residues. V lost 5 bases and J lost 5; bases outside the gene matches: 5. Germline V gene lookup returns CDR1 GTSNPN and CDR2 SVGIG (reference sequence).

The chain carries TRBV9 and TRBJ2-3; the D gene is possibly TRBD2 (5 bases). This CDR3 is 13 amino acids long. Germline V gene sequence: CDR1 SGDLS, CDR2 YYNGEE. Trimming left V 3 bases short and J 4 bases short, with 9 bases between. The CDR3 DNA sequence: TGTGCCAGCAGCGCCAGCGGCGCAGATACGCAGTATTTT. It translates to CASSASGADTQYF.

This chain joins TRBV6-4 and TRBJ2-3, with 12 bases that match TRBD2. The V gene end was trimmed by 5 bases and the J gene end by 6 bases; junction bases not matched to a gene: 6. The germline gives CDR1 MRHNA, CDR2 SNTAGT. This CDR3 is built from 15 residues. The CDR3 bases are TGTGCCAGCAGTCTAGCGGGGGGGACCCAGGATACGCAGTATTTT. Translating gives CASSLAGGTQDTQYF.

J is TRBJ1-1 and V is TRBV6-5; D gene ambiguous. In germline, CDR1 is MNHEY, CDR2 SVGAGI. Trimming took 6 bases from V and 0 from J, leaving 11 bases between them. The CDR3 totals 14 residues. CDR3 nucleotides: TGTGCCAGCAGACTGCAGGTTGTGAACACTGAAGCTTTCTTT. It translates to CASRLQVVNTEAFF.

This clone has a handful of counts. The rearrangement uses TRBV9 and TRBJ1-4; no reliable D call. CDR1 is SGDLS, CDR2 YYNGEE, per germline. V dropped 4 bases and J dropped 0 bases, with 13 bases sitting between them. The CDR3 length is 16 residues. The CDR3 protein is CASSPRGGTTNEKLFF. The CDR3 coding sequence is TGTGCCAGCAGCCCCCGGGGTGGGACAACTAATGAAAAACTGTTTTTT.

The gene calls are TRBV18 and TRBJ1-1; D unclear. CDR1 is KGHSH and CDR2 is LQKENI in the germline V gene. Trimming pared 1 base from V and 10 bases from J, leaving 16 bases between. This CDR3 is built from 14 residues. The CDR3 bases are TGTGCCAGCTCACCACTCGCGTCGGAGGCCAGAGCTTTCTTT. Amino acid sequence: CASSPLASEARAFF.

The CDR3 spells CASSLDRAGEAFF. The CDR3 nucleotides are TGTGCCAGCAGTTTGGACAGGGCCGGTGAAGCTTTCTTT. This rearrangement joins TRBV6-4 to TRBJ1-1; 8 positions match TRBD1. V was clipped by 5 bases and J by 7 bases; unmatched bases: 6. In germline, CDR1 is MRHNA, CDR2 SNTAGT. The CDR3 consists of 13 residues.

This chain uses TRBV5-1 with TRBJ2-3, with 7 positions matching TRBD2. CDR1 and CDR2 from the germline V gene are SGHRS and YFSETQ. With V trimmed by 0 bases and J by 1 base, 8 bases remained unmatched. The length of the CDR3 is 17 residues. The CDR3 spells CASSLAEWSGGTDTQYF. The CDR3 DNA is TGCGCCAGCAGCTTGGCCGAGTGGAGCGGGGGCACAGATACGCAGTATTTT.

CDR3 DNA: TGTGCCAGCAGCTTGCTGGCTAGGCAGCAGTACTTC. Translated, it gives CASSLLARQQYF. The chain links TRBV5-6 to TRBJ2-7, with unresolved D. Germline CDR1 and CDR2: SGHDT and YYEEEE. V was trimmed by 1 base and J by 8 bases, leaving 10 bases between them. The length of the CDR3 is 12 residues.

The rearrangement joins TRBV5-1 to TRBJ2-1; possibly TRBD2 for D (6 bases). Germline-derived CDR1 and CDR2 are SGHRS and YFSETQ. This CDR3 contains 13 residues. The V gene lost 7 bases and the J gene lost 3 bases, with 11 bases spanning the gap. CDR3 region: CASDGGNYNEQFF. CDR3 sequence (DNA): TGCGCCAGCGATGGGGGGAACTACAATGAGCAGTTCTTC.

The chain joins TRBV5-1 to TRBJ2-3, with D unresolved. CDR3 length: 12 amino acids. With 6 bases removed from V and 6 bases from J, the gap between germline ends came to 11 bases. Germline lookup yields CDR1 SGHRS and CDR2 YFSETQ. CDR3 sequence reads: CASKSLWDTQYF. Here the CDR3 DNA reads TGCGCCAGCAAATCCCTCTGGGATACGCAGTATTTT.

The rearrangement links TRBV10-3 to TRBJ2-1; 11 bases align to TRBD2. The germline V gene has CDR1 ENHRY and CDR2 SYGVKD. With 1 base clipped from V and 13 bases from J, the junction kept 9 bases outside the gene matches. This CDR3 region has 15 residues. Here the CDR3 DNA reads TGTGCCATCAGTGAGTTGCACCTAGCGGGGGGCGACCAGTTCTTC. It specifies CAISELHLAGGDQFF.

The genes are TRBV30 and TRBJ1-1, with D uncertain. Germline V CDR1 and CDR2: GTSNPN, SVGIG (reference sequence). Trimming stripped 3 bases from V and 7 bases from J, with 9 bases between. The CDR3 runs to 11 residues. The CDR3 sequence: CAWSPRVEAFF. CDR3 nucleotide sequence: TGTGCCTGGAGCCCCCGGGTTGAAGCTTTCTTT. Together with reference TRBV30 and TRBJ1-1, the CDR3 gives the full variable domain: SQTIHQWPATLVQPVGSPLSLECTVEGTSNPNLYWYRQAAGRGLQLLFYSVGIGQISSEVPQNLSASRPQDRQFILSSKKLLLSDSGFYLCAWSPRVEAFFGQGTRLTVV.

The chain employs TRBV6-5 and TRBJ1-1, with D unclear. V shed 3 bases and J shed 1 base, with 6 bases lying between them. The CDR3 is 13 residues long. The germline V gene has CDR1 MNHEY and CDR2 SVGAGI. The CDR3 reads CASSYDENTEAFF. In DNA form, the CDR3 reads TGTGCCAGCAGTTATGACGAGAACACTGAAGCTTTCTTT.

The chain combines TRBV6-1 with TRBJ1-3; D is unresolved. The V end was cut by 7 bases, the J end by 2 bases, with 15 bases between. The CDR3 contains 15 residues. Germline V lookup: CDR1 MNHNS, CDR2 SASEGT. The CDR3 region is CASTIERVAGNTIYF. The DNA for the CDR3 is TGTGCCAGCACCATTGAGAGGGTGGCTGGAAACACCATATATTTT.

The CDR3 coding sequence is TGTGCCAGCTCACCAGGGAGAGAAAGGGACCGTGGCTACACCTTC. Residues: CASSPGRERDRGYTF. V usage is TRBV18 and J usage is TRBJ1-2; tentative D call: TRBD1 (5 bases). Trimming took off 2 bases at V and 7 bases at J, with 17 bases between the two ends. The CDR3 is 15 amino acids. Germline V lookup: CDR1 KGHSH, CDR2 LQKENI.

This clone was detected only a few times. V is TRBV6-1 and J is TRBJ1-4; D unresolved. The V gene lost 4 bases and the J gene lost 1 base, with 10 bases spanning the gap. This CDR3 has 15 residues. Germline V gene data show CDR1 as MNHNS and CDR2 as SASEGT. This CDR3 reads CASSGAGRTNEKLFF. DNA of the CDR3: TGTGCCAGCAGTGGGGCAGGACGAACTAATGAAAAACTGTTTTTT.

The chain links TRBV19 to TRBJ2-1; D is possibly TRBD2 (7 bases). The germline V gene has CDR1 LNHDA and CDR2 SQIVND (reference sequence). The ends were cut back, 3 bases at V and 7 bases at J, with 19 bases in the middle. The CDR3 is 16 amino acids. The CDR3 loop is CASSIEAGEGSNEQFF. Here the CDR3 DNA reads TGTGCCAGTAGTATCGAGGCAGGGGAGGGTAGTAATGAGCAGTTCTTC.

V is TRBV30 and J is TRBJ1-3; D not certain. From germline, CDR1 is GTSNPN and CDR2 SVGIG (reference sequence). The CDR3 is made up of 13 amino acids. V lost 3 bases to trimming and J lost 0 bases, with 6 bases between them. The CDR3 DNA follows: TGTGCCTGGAGCCCCAACTCTGGAAACACCATATATTTT. Translation gives CAWSPNSGNTIYF.

The V gene is TRBV19, the J gene TRBJ1-4; TRBD1 might be the D (5 bases). Germline V gives CDR1 LNHDA, CDR2 SQIVND (reference sequence). The CDR3 has 16 residues. V shed 6 bases and J shed 7 bases, with 21 bases lying between them. DNA for the CDR3: TGTGCCAGTAGGGGCCGGGACGGGGGGATCGGTGAAAAACTGTTTTTT. This encodes CASRGRDGGIGEKLFF.

The chain employs TRBV7-8 and TRBJ1-1, with D hard to call. V was shortened by 1 base and J by 1 base, with 10 bases between the two germline ends. CDR1 is SGHVS, CDR2 FQNEAQ, per germline. This CDR3 has 15 amino acids. The CDR3 region has the DNA TGTGCCAGCAGCTTAGTAGGCACTGGGAACACTGAAGCTTTCTTT. Protein sequence: CASSLVGTGNTEAFF.

This clone was recorded a few times. The chain couples TRBV5-1 to TRBJ1-5; tentatively, D is TRBD1 (5 bases). The CDR3 loop spans 13 amino acids. The V end lost 2 bases, the J end lost 4 bases, and 7 bases lay between the germline ends. The germline CDR1 and CDR2 sequences are SGHRS and YFSETQ. The CDR3 DNA is TGCGCCAGCAGCTTAGGGGTTAATCAGCCCCAGCATTTT. It translates to CASSLGVNQPQHF.